A single sample is the source of the 22 T cell receptor beta chains below, sequenced in a study of control samples from healthy donors and cancer patients. Sequenced by immunoSEQ multiplex PCR; TCRdb stores in-frame clones only, minus some. The table records around 96,000 clones, more than 85% of them present only once. The sequenced sample was blood. The source of these receptors is a man between 18 and 29 years old in good health.

The gene calls are TRBV27 and TRBJ2-3; D perhaps matches TRBD1 (5 bases). The CDR3 sequence is 11 residues long. Trimming took 5 bases from V and 10 from J, leaving 10 bases between them. Germline lookup yields CDR1 MNHEY and CDR2 SMNVEV (reference sequence). Here the CDR3 reads CASSRGSAQYF. DNA of the CDR3: TGTGCCAGCAGTAGGGGCTCGGCGCAGTATTTT.

The chain has TRBV27 and TRBJ1-2; perhaps TRBD1 as D (5 bases). Germline values: CDR1 MNHEY, CDR2 SMNVEV (reference sequence). The V end lost 3 bases, the J end lost 6 bases, and 20 bases lay between the germline ends. The CDR3 runs to 16 residues. The CDR3 protein is CASSLTGGFGTHGYTF. The DNA for the CDR3 is TGTGCCAGCAGTTTGACGGGGGGATTTGGAACCCATGGCTACACCTTC.

The chain carries TRBV6-6 and TRBJ2-1; D perhaps matches TRBD2 (6 bases). CDR1 is MNHNY, CDR2 SVGAGI, per germline (reference sequence). V was cut by 5 bases and J by 7 bases, with 24 bases left in between. The CDR3 is 17 residues long. CDR3 amino acids: CASSLRRDLGDINEQFF. In DNA, the CDR3 is TGTGCCAGCAGTCTCCGCCGGGACTTAGGGGATATTAATGAGCAGTTCTTC.

The rearrangement joins TRBV6-5 to TRBJ2-2; 8 bases match TRBD2. Per germline, CDR1 MNHEY and CDR2 SVGAGI. The CDR3 is 15 residues long. Trimming cost V 6 bases and J 7 bases; bases outside gene matches: 10. The DNA of the CDR3 is TGTGCCAGCAGACGAGGAAGCGGGAGTGGCGGGGAGCTGTTTTTT. The encoded protein is CASRRGSGSGGELFF.

The V and J genes are TRBV19 and TRBJ1-4; 10 positions match TRBD1. CDR1 and CDR2 from the germline V gene are LNHDA and SQIVND (reference sequence). With V trimmed by 10 bases and J by 2 bases, 7 bases remained unmatched. The CDR3 contains 15 residues. The CDR3 nucleotides are TGTGCCACCCGGGACAGGGGAAGGACTAATGAAAAACTGTTTTTT. Translating gives CATRDRGRTNEKLFF.

CDR3 protein: CATALGNTEAFF. CDR3 DNA sequence: TGTGCCACCGCACTGGGAAACACTGAAGCTTTCTTT. The chain combines TRBV28 with TRBJ1-1; no clear D. Germline loops: CDR1 MDHEN, CDR2 SYDVKM. V was cut by 10 bases and J by 2 bases, with 11 bases left in between. The CDR3 spans 12 residues.

The V gene is TRBV6-2 or TRBV6-3, the J gene TRBJ1-1, with TRBD1 matching 8 bases. V lost 2 bases, J lost 3 bases, and 5 bases stayed unmatched. The CDR3 length is 15 residues. Germline assignment: CDR1 MNHEY and CDR2 SVGEGT. This CDR3 is CASSYDRGLHTEAFF. The CDR3 DNA is TGTGCCAGCAGTTACGACAGGGGATTGCACACTGAAGCTTTCTTT.

This rearrangement joins TRBV7-9 to TRBJ1-5; TRBD1 agrees at 10 bases. The V segment lost 1 base and the J segment 3 bases; nucleotides outside the gene matches: 6. The germline V gene has CDR1 SEHNR and CDR2 FQNEAQ (reference sequence). The CDR3 has 17 residues. The CDR3 loop reads CASSLGGTGAPNQPQHF. The CDR3, as DNA: TGTGCCAGCAGCTTAGGCGGGACAGGGGCCCCCAATCAGCCCCAGCATTTT.

This chain links TRBV6-4 with TRBJ2-3; the match to TRBD1 covers 8 bases. J was trimmed by 0 bases and V by 0 bases; bases with no gene match: 8. The CDR3 extends over 18 amino acids. Per the germline V gene, CDR1 is MRHNA and CDR2 is SNTAGT. For the CDR3, the DNA is TGTGCCAGCAGTGACTCCTTCAGGACAGGGCCGAGCACAGATACGCAGTATTTT. This codes for CASSDSFRTGPSTDTQYF.

This clone was seen more than once but under ten times. This chain connects TRBV10-3 to TRBJ2-3; 10 nucleotides match TRBD2. The J segment lost 5 bases and the V segment lost 11 bases, leaving 10 bases of the junction unmatched. The CDR3 length is 14 residues. The germline CDR1 and CDR2 sequences are ENHRY and SYGVKD. The chain's CDR3 is CASLSGRGIDTQYF. The CDR3 DNA reads as TGTGCCTCCCTGAGCGGGAGGGGAATAGATACGCAGTATTTT.

The CDR3, as DNA: TGTGCCAGCAGCTCGGACAACTCTGGGGCCAACGTCCTGACTTTC. It encodes CASSSDNSGANVLTF. This chain connects TRBV7-2 to TRBJ2-6; perhaps TRBD1 as D (5 bases). CDR3 length: 15 amino acids. Trimming stripped 4 bases from V and 0 bases from J, with 7 bases between. CDR1 SGHTA and CDR2 FQGNSA come from the germline V gene.

The chain recombines TRBV19 with TRBJ1-2; D is unresolved. The V gene lost 5 bases and the J gene lost 4 bases, with 20 bases spanning the gap. Germline V gene lookup returns CDR1 LNHDA and CDR2 SQIVND (reference sequence). The CDR3 spans 16 residues. The DNA of the CDR3 is TGTGCCAGTAGTGTCCCCCCGGGAGGGAACCTCTATGGCTACACCTTC. Residues: CASSVPPGGNLYGYTF.

The chain links TRBV5-1 to TRBJ1-1; possibly TRBD1 for D (5 bases). The CDR3 length is 13 residues. Germline V gene lookup returns CDR1 SGHRS and CDR2 YFSETQ. The V gene lost 4 bases and the J gene lost 4 bases, with 11 bases spanning the gap. The CDR3 bases are TGCGCCAGCAGCGGGGACGGGGGCACTGAAGCTTTCTTT. This codes for CASSGDGGTEAFF.

This clone is a singleton in its sample. The J gene is TRBJ1-6, the V gene TRBV27, with D tentatively TRBD1 (5 bases). Germline V gives CDR1 MNHEY, CDR2 SMNVEV (reference sequence). The CDR3 consists of 15 residues. Deletions cut 5 bases from V and 9 bases from J, with 17 bases between. Written as DNA, the CDR3 is TGTGCCAGCAGTCTAAACCCGGGACTGAGTTCACCCCTCCACTTT. Its protein product is CASSLNPGLSSPLHF.

The V call is TRBV14, the J call TRBJ1-4, with unresolved D. With 0 bases removed from V and 8 bases from J, the gap between germline ends came to 13 bases. The CDR3 spans 15 residues. Germline assignment: CDR1 SGHDN and CDR2 FVKESK. The CDR3 here is CASSQDRKGGEKLFF. CDR3 bases: TGTGCCAGCAGCCAAGATCGGAAAGGAGGCGAAAAACTGTTTTTT.

This chain joins TRBV6-5 and TRBJ2-7, with TRBD2 identical over 11 bases. Trimming at V came to 9 bases and at J to 3 bases, leaving 10 bases not matched to a gene. The germline gives CDR1 MNHEY, CDR2 SVGAGI. The CDR3 runs 15 residues. CDR3 coding DNA: TGTGCCAGTCAACTAGCGGGGGCCATAATCTACGAGCAGTACTTC. Translating gives CASQLAGAIIYEQYF.

V gene TRBV18 combines with J gene TRBJ1-5, with D possibly TRBD1 on 5 matching bases. The CDR3 consists of 20 residues. The germline V and J ends were trimmed by 6 bases and 0 bases, with 27 bases remaining between them. Germline-derived CDR1 and CDR2 are KGHSH and LQKENI. CDR3 residues: CASSAGGGLVLRDSNQPQHF. In DNA, the CDR3 is TGTGCCAGCTCCGCTGGTGGGGGTTTAGTGCTCCGAGATAGCAATCAGCCCCAGCATTTT. The full variable domain, its missing parts supplied by reference TRBV18 and TRBJ1-5, is NAGVMQNPRHLVRRRGQEARLRCSPMKGHSHVYWYRQLPEEGLKFMVYLQKENIIDESGMPKERFSAEFPKEGPSILRIQQVVRGDSAAYFCASSAGGGLVLRDSNQPQHFGDGTRLSIL.

This chain links TRBV19 with TRBJ1-5; tentatively, D is TRBD1 (6 bases). The V and J ends lost 11 bases and 7 bases respectively, with 18 bases between them. The CDR3 loop spans 13 amino acids. Per germline, CDR1 LNHDA and CDR2 SQIVND (reference sequence). The CDR3 DNA sequence: TGTGCCTCAAAGATGACAGGCGGCCAGCCCCAGCATTTT. This gives the protein CASKMTGGQPQHF.

CDR3 region: CATSRDPYPGTGDTEAFF. CDR3 in DNA: TGTGCCACCAGCAGAGATCCTTATCCGGGGACAGGGGACACTGAAGCTTTCTTT. The V call is TRBV15, the J call TRBJ1-1; 10 bases line up with TRBD1. The CDR3 totals 18 residues. The germline V gene has CDR1 LNHNV and CDR2 YYDKDF (reference sequence). The V and J ends lost 0 bases and 3 bases, in that order; junction bases with no gene match: 10. Combining the CDR3 with reference TRBV15 and TRBJ1-1 gives the whole variable domain DAMVIQNPRYQVTQFGKPVTLSCSQTLNHNVMYWYQQKSSQAPKLLFHYYDKDFNNEADTPDNFQSRRPNTSFCFLDIRSPGLGDTAMYLCATSRDPYPGTGDTEAFFGQGTRLTVV.

The chain employs TRBV27 and TRBJ2-7, with 7 bases lining up with TRBD1. The CDR3 is made up of 16 amino acids. The ends lost 7 bases at V and 2 bases at J; junction bases unmatched: 14. CDR1 MNHEY and CDR2 SMNVEV come from the germline V gene (reference sequence). The CDR3 nucleotides read TGTGCCAGCAAAACCTCGAGTACAGGGGCGACCTACGAGCAGTACTTC. This codes for CASKTSSTGATYEQYF.

The chain links TRBV11-2 to TRBJ1-2, with D perhaps TRBD1 (5 bases). The CDR3 totals 15 residues. The V and J ends lost 5 bases and 2 bases respectively, with 15 bases between them. From germline, CDR1 is SGHAT and CDR2 FQNNGV. CDR3 protein: CASSTLQVLNYGYTF. The DNA for the CDR3 is TGTGCCAGCAGCACCCTACAGGTCTTAAACTATGGCTACACCTTC.

The chain employs TRBV11-3 and TRBJ2-7; maybe TRBD1 (5 bases). Germline CDR1 is SGHNT and CDR2 is YENEEA. V lost 5 bases and J 0 bases, leaving 11 bases between the germline ends. The CDR3 is 14 residues long. The CDR3: CASSRDSRSYEQYF. CDR3 bases: TGTGCCAGCAGCCGAGACAGCCGCTCCTACGAGCAGTACTTC.